A single sample is the source of the 6 T cell receptor beta chains below, sequenced in a study of CD8 T cells in ankylosing spondylitis (dated 2017 in TCRdb). Library creation used 5' RACE. Sequencer: Illumina HiSeq 2500. Starting from the raw public reads, TCRdb applied fastp trimming at Q25, assembled clones with MiXCR and retained in-frame beta chains. Each record represents a unique CDR3 protein, reported with the most common genes and DNA among its rows. The sample data list approximately 130,000 distinct CDR3 sequences, and around 10% of these were observed just once. The top ten clones comprise about 3.8% of the sample. The source material was blood, either unsorted or a sorted T cell fraction (not recorded which). These receptors came from a female donor with ankylosing spondylitis or in good health (not recorded which).

This clonotype has a count of ten or more. J is TRBJ1-6 and V is TRBV11-2; 7 bases are shared with TRBD1. Germline CDR1 and CDR2: SGHAT and FQNNGV. J was trimmed by 7 bases and V by 8 bases; bases with no gene match: 14. The CDR3 runs to 16 residues. CDR3 DNA: TGTGCCAGCGTGGACCTAGGACAGGCGAGAAATTCACCCCTCCACTTT. It is translated as CASVDLGQARNSPLHF.

This clonotype came up many times. The chain employs TRBV27 and TRBJ2-1; 10 positions match TRBD2. The CDR3 sequence is 15 residues long. V gave up 0 bases and J gave up 4 bases; unmatched junction bases: 0. Per germline, CDR1 MNHEY and CDR2 SMNVEV (reference sequence). This chain's CDR3 is CASSLSAGGYNEQFF. In nucleotides, the CDR3 is TGTGCCAGCAGTTTATCAGCGGGAGGGTACAATGAGCAGTTCTTC.

This clonotype was picked up a small number of times. The V and J genes are TRBV30 and TRBJ2-3, with D hard to call. V was trimmed by 2 bases and J by 2 bases, leaving 11 bases between them. This CDR3 region has 14 residues. Germline V gene lookup returns CDR1 GTSNPN and CDR2 SVGIG (reference sequence). In DNA, the CDR3 is TGTGCCTGGAGTACCTTGAGTTCCACAGATACGCAGTATTTT. It translates to CAWSTLSSTDTQYF.

In this sample, this clonotype turned up many times. The chain links TRBV5-1 to TRBJ2-5; possible D gene TRBD1, 5 bases. The CDR3 sequence is 13 residues long. The germline CDR1 and CDR2 sequences are SGHRS and YFSETQ. V was shortened by 4 bases and J by 2 bases, with 9 bases between the two germline ends. CDR3 in DNA: TGCGCCAGCAGCACCCGGACACAAGAGACCCAGTACTTC. It yields the protein CASSTRTQETQYF.

This clonotype was recorded many times. The chain employs TRBV20-1 and TRBJ2-5; 9 bases line up with TRBD2. Germline trimming cut 1 base from V and 3 bases from J; bases unmatched to any gene: 3. The CDR3 sequence is 14 residues long. Per the germline V gene, CDR1 is DFQATT and CDR2 is SNEGSKA (reference sequence). The CDR3 nucleotides are TGCAGTGCTAGAGGGCTAGCGGGGAAAGAGACCCAGTACTTC. Its protein product is CSARGLAGKETQYF.

The sample holds a few counts of this clonotype. A much larger clone lies one base from this, so it may be a read error. The chain is built from TRBV12-3 or TRBV12-4 and TRBJ1-2, with 7 nucleotides matching TRBD1. The CDR3 is made up of 12 amino acids. The CDR3 is CASSSTGSGYPF. In DNA, the CDR3 is TGTGCCAGCAGTTCGACAGGGAGTGGCTACCCCTTC.